The subject of this entry is one T cell receptor (beta chain). This sample was included in a study of sequential checkpoint blockade in melanoma. Study at large: Patients were randomized 1:1 to nivolumab-then-ipilimumab or ipilimumab-then-nivolumab first-line. After both sequences, patients received maintenance nivolumab.

Germline V CDR1 and CDR2: MRHNA, SNTAGT. V dropped 3 bases and J dropped 3; count of bases not matched to a gene: 8. This CDR3 has 17 residues. Treatment noted: randomized to nivolumab then ipilimumab (arm A) or the reverse (arm B). None of the patients previously received DNA-damaging chemotherapy. Live CD3+CD8+ CD19− CD56− cells were sorted from PBMCs. This table comes from immunoSEQ multiplex PCR, and its TCRdb copy is limited to in-frame clones, with some not included. The table includes under 20,000 clones, roughly four fifths detected once. The rearrangement uses TRBV6-4 and TRBJ2-1; 10 nucleotides line up with TRBD2. Here the sequenced sample was CD8+ T cells sorted from blood (inferred from file names), taken from a patient given nivolumab and ipilimumab in sequence. This receptor was identified in a human donor with melanoma. Written as DNA, the CDR3 is TGTGCCAGCAGTGAGGGTCAACTAGCGGGACTCTACAATGAGCAGTTCTTC. Amino acids: CASSEGQLAGLYNEQFF.